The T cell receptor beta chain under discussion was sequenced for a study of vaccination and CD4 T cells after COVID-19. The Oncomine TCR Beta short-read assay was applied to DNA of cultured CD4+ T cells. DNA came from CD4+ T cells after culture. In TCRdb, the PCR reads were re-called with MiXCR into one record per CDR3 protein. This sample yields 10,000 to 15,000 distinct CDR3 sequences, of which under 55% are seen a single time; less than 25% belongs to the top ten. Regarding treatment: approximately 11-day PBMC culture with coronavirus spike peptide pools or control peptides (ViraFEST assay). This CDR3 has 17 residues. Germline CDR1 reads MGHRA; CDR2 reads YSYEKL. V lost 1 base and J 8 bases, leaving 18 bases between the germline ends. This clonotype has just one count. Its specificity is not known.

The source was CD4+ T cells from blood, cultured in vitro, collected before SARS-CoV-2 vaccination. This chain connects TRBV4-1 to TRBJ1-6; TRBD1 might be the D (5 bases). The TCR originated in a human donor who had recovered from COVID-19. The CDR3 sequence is CASSQGGSSDGHSPLHF. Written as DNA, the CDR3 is TGCGCCAGCAGCCAAGGGGGGAGCTCCGACGGGCATTCACCCCTCCACTTT.